The 18 T cell receptor beta chains reported below all come from one sample, sequenced in a study of shared T cell receptors in the human thymus. Clones were sequenced by immunoSEQ multiplex PCR, and TCRdb holds only the in-frame ones, with some missing. The sample consists of some 400,000 clones, more than 85% of them appearing once. The sample consisted of thymocytes. Receptors originate from a human donor.

This clone was observed a single time. V gene TRBV5-6 combines with J gene TRBJ2-6; D tentatively reads TRBD1 or TRBD2 (5 bases each). Between the trimmed V and J ends, which lost 4 bases and 0 bases, there was a span of 14 bases. The CDR3 has 17 amino acids. The germline CDR1 and CDR2 sequences are SGHDT and YYEEEE. In DNA, the CDR3 is TGTGCCAGCAGCCTGGGGGTAGCTCTCTCTGGGGCCAACGTCCTGACTTTC. This encodes CASSLGVALSGANVLTF.

The gene calls are TRBV6-6 and TRBJ2-3; D gene ambiguous. With 5 bases removed from V and 4 bases from J, the gap between germline ends came to 19 bases. Looked up from germline, CDR1 is MNHNY and CDR2 is SVGAGI (reference sequence). The CDR3 length is 16 residues. CDR3 sequence reads: CASSHRALPSPDTQYF. CDR3 DNA: TGTGCCAGCAGTCACCGGGCCTTACCTTCCCCAGATACGCAGTATTTT.

The chain joins TRBV6-1 to TRBJ2-1; TRBD2 matches 10 bases. J was trimmed by 0 bases and V by 4 bases; bases with no gene match: 3. CDR1 is MNHNS, CDR2 SASEGT, per germline. The CDR3 is 16 amino acids. The CDR3 protein is CASSVLAGPSYNEQFF. For the CDR3, the DNA is TGTGCCAGCAGTGTACTAGCGGGACCCTCCTACAATGAGCAGTTCTTC.

This chain links TRBV7-9 with TRBJ2-1; 11 bases line up with TRBD2. V gave up 3 bases and J gave up 6 bases; unmatched junction bases: 13. This CDR3 is 18 amino acids long. Germline V gene data show CDR1 as SEHNR and CDR2 as FQNEAQ (reference sequence). In nucleotides, the CDR3 is TGTGCCAGCAGCTTGCCTCTATCCTCCGGGACTAGCGGCAATGAGCAGTTCTTC. It codes for CASSLPLSSGTSGNEQFF. Using reference TRBV7-9 and TRBJ2-1 for the parts outside the CDR3, the full variable domain is DTGVSQNPRHKITKRGQNVTFRCDPISEHNRLYWYRQTLGQGPEFLTYFQNEAQLEKSRLLSDRFSAERPKGSFSTLEIQRTEQGDSAMYLCASSLPLSSGTSGNEQFFGPGTRLTVL.

V usage is TRBV19 and J usage is TRBJ2-1; D is perhaps TRBD1 (7 bases). Germline V lookup: CDR1 LNHDA, CDR2 SQIVND (reference sequence). With 1 base removed from V and 2 bases from J, the gap between germline ends came to 12 bases. CDR3 length: 16 residues. The CDR3 coding sequence is TGTGCCAGTAGTATAGCCCAGGGGGAGGCCTACAATGAGCAGTTCTTC. It specifies CASSIAQGEAYNEQFF.

V usage is TRBV27 and J usage is TRBJ1-5; unclear D gene. Germline-derived CDR1 and CDR2 are MNHEY and SMNVEV (reference sequence). The CDR3 is 17 residues long. V shed 6 bases and J shed 6 bases, with 24 bases lying between them. The CDR3 is CASSVKTPQDGCQPQHF. The CDR3 DNA sequence: TGTGCCAGCAGCGTAAAGACCCCTCAGGATGGGTGTCAGCCCCAGCATTTT.

The chain recombines TRBV9 with TRBJ2-5; D not certain. This CDR3 is built from 13 residues. Germline CDR1 reads SGDLS; CDR2 reads YYNGEE. Trimming cost V 0 bases and J 2 bases, with 5 bases left between them. The CDR3 sequence is CASSVVGQETQYF. For the CDR3, the DNA is TGTGCCAGCAGCGTAGTGGGACAAGAGACCCAGTACTTC. The full variable domain, rest sourced from reference TRBV9 and TRBJ2-5, is DSGVTQTPKHLITATGQRVTLRCSPRSGDLSVYWYQQSLDQGLQFLIQYYNGEERAKGNILERFSAQQFPDLHSELNLSSLELGDSALYFCASSVVGQETQYFGPGTRLLVL.

The gene calls are TRBV20-1 and TRBJ2-5, with no clear D. CDR3 length: 11 residues. V was shortened by 4 bases and J by 2 bases, with 5 bases between the two germline ends. CDR1 and CDR2 from the germline V gene are DFQATT and SNEGSKA (reference sequence). The CDR3 is CSAIKQETQYF. Here the CDR3 DNA reads TGCAGTGCTATCAAACAAGAGACCCAGTACTTC.

The chain recombines TRBV4-2 with TRBJ2-7, with D perhaps assigned TRBD1 or TRBD2 (5 bases each). Between the trimmed V and J ends, which lost 0 bases and 5 bases, there was a span of 14 bases. Germline-derived CDR1 and CDR2 are LGHNA and YNFKEQ. The CDR3 has 15 residues. The chain's CDR3 is CASSQDIGTQNEQYF. CDR3 DNA sequence: TGTGCCAGCAGCCAAGATATAGGGACGCAAAACGAGCAGTACTTC.

The chain uses TRBV2 and TRBJ2-3; D is possibly TRBD2 (6 bases). The germline gives CDR1 SNHLY, CDR2 FYNNEI. V was trimmed by 8 bases and J by 0 bases, leaving 12 bases between them. This CDR3 contains 14 residues. The CDR3 DNA follows: TGTGCCAGCCAAGCGGGCCATAGCACAGATACGCAGTATTTT. Its translation is CASQAGHSTDTQYF.

V usage is TRBV5-4 and J usage is TRBJ2-7; 12 bases match TRBD2. This CDR3 contains 17 residues. Germline V gene sequence: CDR1 SGHNT, CDR2 YYREEE (reference sequence). The trim removed 3 bases at V and 1 base at J, leaving 8 bases unmatched. The CDR3 DNA reads TGTGCCAGCAGCTCAAGACTAGCGGGAGTGCGGTCCTACGAGCAGTACTTC. Translated, it gives CASSSRLAGVRSYEQYF.

The J gene is TRBJ1-2, the V gene TRBV15; D not certain. V was trimmed by 1 base and J by 4 bases, leaving 13 bases between them. In germline, CDR1 is LNHNV, CDR2 YYDKDF (reference sequence). The CDR3 loop spans 15 amino acids. The CDR3 DNA is TGTGCCACCAGCAGAGCGGCGGCCGGATGCTATGGCTACACCTTC. Translation gives CATSRAAAGCYGYTF.

The genes are TRBV19 and TRBJ2-3, with TRBD2 matching over 11 bases. With V trimmed by 3 bases and J by 2 bases, 4 bases remained unmatched. CDR3 length: 16 residues. Germline CDR1 LNHDA, CDR2 SQIVND (reference sequence). Written as DNA, the CDR3 is TGTGCCAGTAGTATGGGGACTAGCGGATACACAGATACGCAGTATTTT. It specifies CASSMGTSGYTDTQYF.

V and J are TRBV5-1 and TRBJ2-1; 9 bases are shared with TRBD2. The V gene end was trimmed by 7 bases and the J gene end by 3 bases; junction bases not matched to a gene: 5. The CDR3 covers 14 residues. Per germline, CDR1 SGHRS and CDR2 YFSETQ. CDR3: CASSYSGGYNEQFF. For the CDR3, the DNA is TGCGCCAGCTCCTATAGCGGGGGCTACAATGAGCAGTTCTTC.

The rearrangement links TRBV13 to TRBJ2-7, with D unresolved. This CDR3 contains 14 residues. With 7 bases removed from V and 4 bases from J, the gap between germline ends came to 17 bases. The germline CDR1 and CDR2 sequences are PRHDT and FYEKMQ (reference sequence). DNA for the CDR3: TGTGCCAGCACCCCAACGGAAAACCGGTACGAGCAGTACTTC. Translating gives CASTPTENRYEQYF.

V and J are TRBV7-2 and TRBJ2-1; TRBD2 agrees at 8 bases. The CDR3 spans 15 residues. V lost 1 base to trimming and J lost 7 bases; unmatched junction nucleotides: 6. Germline CDR1 SGHTA, CDR2 FQGNSA. CDR3 in amino acids: CASSLEAGVGNEQFF. Here the CDR3 DNA reads TGTGCCAGCAGCTTAGAAGCGGGAGTTGGGAATGAGCAGTTCTTC.

J is TRBJ2-7 and V is TRBV29-1; 8 positions match TRBD1. Trimming took 7 bases from V and 7 from J; bases not matched to a gene: 12. The CDR3 loop spans 13 amino acids. Germline V gene lookup returns CDR1 SQVTM and CDR2 ANQGSEA. CDR3 bases: TGCAGCGCCGGAGGACAGGGTGTCTGTGAGCAGTACTTC. This codes for CSAGGQGVCEQYF.

V and J are TRBV29-1 and TRBJ1-2, with 7 nucleotides matching TRBD1. Germline trimming cut 1 base from V and 3 bases from J; bases unmatched to any gene: 5. The CDR3 is made up of 14 amino acids. CDR1 and CDR2 (germline): SQVTM, ANQGSEA. The CDR3 protein is CSVEAPDRHYGYTF. In nucleotides, the CDR3 is TGCAGCGTTGAAGCCCCGGACAGGCACTATGGCTACACCTTC.